These 17 T cell receptor beta chains share one sample of origin, sequenced in a study of T cells in Graves' hyperthyroidism and ophthalmopathy. TCR beta CDR3 sequences were amplified from RNA transcripts. During a first-round RT-PCR of the TCR CDR3, the HTBI primer set was used. One entry per CDR3 protein results from TCRdb running MiXCR on the multiplex PCR reads. The table includes fewer than 700,000 distinct CDR3 sequences, about 17% detected once. Sequences were obtained from blood. The receptors were sampled from a woman between 25 and 40 years old with Graves' hyperthyroidism.

The chain carries TRBV28 and TRBJ1-2; maybe TRBD1 (5 bases). The CDR3 has 15 residues. Trimming removed 4 bases from V and 4 bases from J, with 16 bases in between. Germline V gene lookup returns CDR1 MDHEN and CDR2 SYDVKM. The CDR3 reads CASSWGGGTIYGYTF. CDR3 coding DNA: TGTGCCAGCAGTTGGGGCGGGGGTACTATCTATGGCTACACCTTC.

The genes are TRBV6-2 or TRBV6-3 and TRBJ2-1; TRBD2 agrees at 8 bases. CDR3 size: 19 residues. Germline V gene sequence: CDR1 MNHEY, CDR2 SVGEGT. Unmatched junction bases numbered 16, after V lost 6 bases and J lost 0 bases. CDR3 region: CASRPTRRLAGSSYNEQFF. The CDR3 region has the DNA TGTGCCAGCAGGCCAACGAGACGATTAGCGGGAAGCTCCTACAATGAGCAGTTCTTC.

This clonotype appeared many times. The V and J genes are TRBV28 and TRBJ2-3, with D possibly TRBD2 on 6 matching bases. The CDR3 runs 12 residues. CDR1 and CDR2 (germline): MDHEN, SYDVKM. The V end was cut by 6 bases, the J end by 6 bases, with 10 bases between. CDR3 coding DNA: TGTGCCAGCAGCCGGGGGTTGGATACGCAGTATTTT. Translation: CASSRGLDTQYF.

This clonotype was detected many times. The CDR3 coding sequence is TGTGCCTGGGAAAGGGAATCGAACACTGAAGCTTTCTTT. Translating it yields CAWERESNTEAFF. The gene calls are TRBV30 and TRBJ1-1; no reliable D call. The CDR3 totals 13 residues. Germline loops: CDR1 GTSNPN, CDR2 SVGIG (reference sequence). V lost 5 bases, J lost 1 base, and 11 bases lay in between.

There are many counts of this clonotype. The rearrangement uses TRBV20-1 and TRBJ2-1; TRBD2 agrees at 7 bases. Germline V gene lookup returns CDR1 DFQATT and CDR2 SNEGSKA (reference sequence). Unmatched junction bases numbered 13, after V lost 4 bases and J lost 4 bases. The CDR3 is 16 amino acids. For the CDR3, the DNA is TGCAGTGCTACTGCGGGAGCGCCACCACATTACAATGAGCAGTTCTTC. Translation: CSATAGAPPHYNEQFF.

This rearrangement joins TRBV20-1 to TRBJ1-5, with D possibly TRBD1 on 5 matching bases. This CDR3 has 15 amino acids. Trimming removed 2 bases at V and 5 bases at J, with 16 bases between. From germline, CDR1 is DFQATT and CDR2 SNEGSKA (reference sequence). CDR3 loop: CSARIIERGDQPQHF. CDR3 bases: TGCAGTGCTAGAATAATCGAGAGGGGAGATCAGCCCCAGCATTTT.

The chain links TRBV27 to TRBJ2-2; TRBD2 matches 8 bases. Germline V gene data show CDR1 as MNHEY and CDR2 as SMNVEV (reference sequence). Trimming took 5 bases from V and 8 from J; bases not matched to a gene: 4. The length of the CDR3 is 13 residues. This CDR3 reads CASSPAGAGELFF. CDR3 bases: TGTGCCAGCAGTCCAGCGGGAGCTGGGGAGCTGTTTTTT.

This sequence joins TRBV6-5 and TRBJ2-7, with D possibly matching TRBD2 (6 bases). In germline, CDR1 is MNHEY, CDR2 SVGAGI. Trimming removed 2 bases from V and 2 bases from J, with 10 bases in between. The CDR3 is 14 residues long. The CDR3 DNA reads as TGTGCCAGCAGTTACGGGTCGGGAGCCTACGAGCAGTACTTC. Its translation is CASSYGSGAYEQYF.

This clonotype turned up a few times. The chain joins TRBV28 to TRBJ1-5, with D maybe TRBD1 (5 bases). V dropped 5 bases and J dropped 6 bases, with 17 bases sitting between them. This CDR3 is built from 15 residues. The germline CDR1 and CDR2 sequences are MDHEN and SYDVKM. The CDR3 coding sequence is TGTGCCAGCAGTCCTCGAGGGAGGGGAGGTCAGCCCCAGCATTTT. This gives the protein CASSPRGRGGQPQHF.

This clonotype was seen many times. The rearrangement joins TRBV28 to TRBJ1-1; D gene uncertain. V lost 2 bases and J 1 base, leaving 8 bases between the germline ends. CDR1 and CDR2 (germline): MDHEN, SYDVKM. This CDR3 is 14 amino acids long. The CDR3 here is CASSLPWGNTEAFF. The DNA of the CDR3 is TGTGCCAGCAGTTTACCTTGGGGGAACACTGAAGCTTTCTTT. The whole variable domain, remainder taken from reference TRBV28 and TRBJ1-1, is DVKVTQSSRYLVKRTGEKVFLECVQDMDHENMFWYRQDPGLGLRLIYFSYDVKMKEKGDIPEGYSVSREKKERFSLILESASTNQTSMYLCASSLPWGNTEAFFGQGTRLTVV.

This clonotype was counted a few times. J is TRBJ2-2 and V is TRBV29-1; D unclear. This CDR3 is 12 amino acids long. The V end was cut by 4 bases, the J end by 4 bases, with 7 bases between. Germline V gives CDR1 SQVTM, CDR2 ANQGSEA. The CDR3 loop reads CSVGGFTGELFF. The CDR3 nucleotides are TGCAGCGTTGGGGGTTTCACCGGGGAGCTGTTTTTT.

This clonotype was observed at least ten times. The rearrangement links TRBV11-2 to TRBJ2-3, with TRBD2 matching over 10 bases. CDR1 and CDR2 (germline): SGHAT, FQNNGV. J was trimmed by 1 base and V by 4 bases; bases with no gene match: 11. This CDR3 has 18 amino acids. CDR3 residues: CASSSAGPLAGRTDTQYF. CDR3 bases: TGTGCCAGCAGCTCCGCAGGACCACTAGCGGGACGCACAGATACGCAGTATTTT.

Only a few counts were recorded for this clonotype. The rearrangement links TRBV6-2 or TRBV6-3 to TRBJ1-6; 9 bases align to TRBD1. Trimming cost V 6 bases and J 5 bases; bases outside gene matches: 2. Per germline, CDR1 MNHEY and CDR2 SVGEGT. The CDR3 runs 14 residues. CDR3 nucleotides: TGTGCCAGCAGGGGGACAGGGAATAATTCACCCCTCCACTTT. Translated: CASRGTGNNSPLHF.

At least ten counts were recorded for this clonotype. This sequence joins TRBV28 and TRBJ1-6; D unresolved. The germline V and J ends were trimmed by 7 bases and 7 bases, with 17 bases remaining between them. The CDR3 runs 15 residues. Germline V gives CDR1 MDHEN, CDR2 SYDVKM. The CDR3 sequence: CASTQRGYGNSPLHF. The CDR3 DNA is TGTGCCAGCACCCAAAGAGGGTATGGGAATTCACCCCTCCACTTT.

In this sample, this clonotype turned up many times. The CDR3 is CASSSSGYEANYGYTF. CDR3 nucleotides: TGCGCCAGCAGCTCTTCCGGGTACGAAGCTAACTATGGCTACACCTTC. The chain is built from TRBV5-1 and TRBJ1-2; D is undetermined. The germline CDR1 and CDR2 sequences are SGHRS and YFSETQ. Trimming cost V 3 bases and J 0 bases, with 15 bases left between them. The CDR3 spans 16 residues.

This chain joins TRBV20-1 and TRBJ2-7, with 8 nucleotides matching TRBD2. This CDR3 contains 13 residues. CDR1 and CDR2 (germline): DFQATT, SNEGSKA (reference sequence). J lost 2 bases, V lost 3 bases, and 3 bases had no gene match. CDR3 DNA sequence: TGCAGTGCTAGCGGGAGGGTCCCCTACGAGCAGTACTTC. It encodes CSASGRVPYEQYF.

This clonotype appeared many times. The rearrangement links TRBV30 to TRBJ1-1; D unclear. The germline CDR1 and CDR2 sequences are GTSNPN and SVGIG (reference sequence). Trimming left V 2 bases short and J 4 bases short, with 8 bases between. CDR3 length: 12 residues. CDR3 region: CAWSRESTEAFF. The CDR3 nucleotides read TGTGCCTGGAGTCGGGAGTCCACTGAAGCTTTCTTT.